This TCR beta chain was captured in a study of tumor and adjacent non-tumor tissue in lung cancer. Study outcomes and limitations: Tumor tissue had significantly higher TCR diversity than normal lung.

Three rounds of nested PCR, following a modified ARM-PCR protocol, produced the TCRbeta library. TCRdb re-analysed the multiplex PCR reads in MiXCR, keeping a single row per CDR3 protein. The table shows around 76,000 distinct CDR3 sequences, with less than 85% occurring only once. Germline CDR1 reads MGHRA; CDR2 reads YSYEKL. The CDR3 has 16 amino acids. No cell sorting was done before RNA was extracted from the tissue. The normal lung tissue was taken more than 3 cm from the tumor edge. Concerning this clonotype itself: The antigen is unknown. An end of the junction differs from the germline gene, which may be a read error.

The clonotype originates from a man in his sixties or seventies with non-small cell lung cancer. The J gene is TRBJ2-7, the V gene TRBV4-1; D is tentatively TRBD1 or TRBD2 (6 bases each). The material sequenced was distant non-tumor lung tissue. DNA of the CDR3: TGCGCCAACAGCCGGACACTCGTGGGAGAGGGGGGCGAGCAGTACTTC. Protein product: CANSRTLVGEGGEQYF.